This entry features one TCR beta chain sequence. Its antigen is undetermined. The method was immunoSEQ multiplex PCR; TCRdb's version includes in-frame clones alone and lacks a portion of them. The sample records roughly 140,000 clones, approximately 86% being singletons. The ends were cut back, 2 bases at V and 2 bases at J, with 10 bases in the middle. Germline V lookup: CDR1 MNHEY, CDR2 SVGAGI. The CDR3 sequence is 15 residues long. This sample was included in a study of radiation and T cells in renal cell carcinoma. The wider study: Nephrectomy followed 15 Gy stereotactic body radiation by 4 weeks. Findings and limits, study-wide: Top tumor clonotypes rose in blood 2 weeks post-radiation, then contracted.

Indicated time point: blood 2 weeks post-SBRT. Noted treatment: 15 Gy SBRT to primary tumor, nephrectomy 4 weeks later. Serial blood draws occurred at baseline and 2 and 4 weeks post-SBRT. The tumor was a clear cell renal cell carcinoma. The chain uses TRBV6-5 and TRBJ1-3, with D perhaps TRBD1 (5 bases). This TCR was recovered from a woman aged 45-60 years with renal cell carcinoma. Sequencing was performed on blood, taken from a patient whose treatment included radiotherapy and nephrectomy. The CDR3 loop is CASSYLGPPGNTIYF. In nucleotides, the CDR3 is TGTGCCAGCAGTTACCTGGGGCCGCCTGGAAACACCATATATTTT.